These T cell receptor beta chains were read from a single sample in a study of cytomegalovirus exposure and HLA in healthy donors. This table comes from immunoSEQ multiplex PCR, and its TCRdb copy is limited to in-frame clones, with some not included. The profile shows about 160,000 clones, roughly 79% of them singletons. Sequenced sample: PBMCs. Receptor source: a man in his forties or fifties in good health and CMV-seronegative. The CDR3 runs from the conserved cysteine through the conserved F or W. A D gene is named only where the DNA matches it firmly. Clone sizes are given selectively: once, few, many, or a class where the clone is expanded.

D,J,V,size,DNA,CDR3
NA,TRBJ1-1,TRBV9,NA,TGTGCCAGCAGCGTTGACTCATACACTGAAGCTTTCTTT,CASSVDSYTEAFF
TRBD1,TRBJ1-3,TRBV6-1,once,TGTGCCAGCAGTGGACGGACAGGGGCTAACACCATATATTTT,CASSGRTGANTIYF
NA,TRBJ2-7,TRBV9,NA,TGTGCCAGCAGCCCCGGGGTCTACGAGCAGTACTTC,CASSPGVYEQYF
NA,TRBJ1-3,TRBV7-2,NA,TGTGCCAGCAGCCAGGGAAACCCCTGGGAGGATACCATATATTTT,CASSQGNPWEDTIYF
TRBD1,TRBJ1-2,TRBV5-6,NA,TGTGCCAGCAGCTCGACCGGGACAGTGCGCATGACCTATGGCTACACCTTC,CASSSTGTVRMTYGYTF
NA,TRBJ2-2,TRBV29-1,few,TGCAGCGTTGAAATTAGCGGAGTTAACACCGGGGAGCTGTTTTTT,CSVEISGVNTGELFF
NA,TRBJ1-1,TRBV28,NA,TGTGCCAGCAGTTTAGTGCTAAACACTGAAGCTTTCTTT,CASSLVLNTEAFF
TRBD1,TRBJ1-3,TRBV7-9,NA,TGTGCCAGCAGCTTGAGGGGACAGGTTGCCTCTGGAAACACCATATATTTT,CASSLRGQVASGNTIYF
TRBD2,TRBJ2-7,TRBV18,once,TGTGCCAGCTCACCGACTAGCGGGAGCTCCTACGAGCAGTACTTC,CASSPTSGSSYEQYF
TRBD1,TRBJ2-1,TRBV18,NA,TGTGCCAGCTCACGATCGCTCGTCGTGGGGACAGGTTCCTACAATGAGCAGTTCTTC,CASSRSLVVGTGSYNEQFF
NA,TRBJ2-1,TRBV27,NA,TGTGCCAGCAGTCTGCGCACAGGGCGAAGGTACAATGAGCAGTTCTTC,CASSLRTGRRYNEQFF
NA,TRBJ2-5,TRBV5-1,NA,TGCGCCAGCGCGGCCCACGGGGTGGGAGGAGAGACCCAGTACTTC,CASAAHGVGGETQYF
TRBD1,TRBJ2-5,TRBV7-9,NA,TGTGCCAGCAGCCAGGACAGGGGTCAGACCCAGTACTTC,CASSQDRGQTQYF
TRBD1,TRBJ2-4,TRBV9,NA,TGTGCCAGCAGCGAAACAGGGGGCTGGGGAAACATTCAGTACTTC,CASSETGGWGNIQYF
NA,TRBJ1-5,TRBV5-6,NA,TGTGCCAGCAGCTTGGCAGGGCTTAGCAATCAGCCCCAGCATTTT,CASSLAGLSNQPQHF
NA,TRBJ2-2,TRBV4-1,NA,TGCGCCAGCAGCCCTTGGGGCCAGAACACCGGGGAGCTGTTTTTT,CASSPWGQNTGELFF
NA,TRBJ2-7,TRBV7-9,NA,TGTGCCAGCAGCCCTCTCGGGGTACAACCAGCCTACGAGCAGTACTTC,CASSPLGVQPAYEQYF
NA,TRBJ2-3,TRBV14,NA,TGTGCCAGCAGCCAAGGGACTACCTCCACAGATACGCAGTATTTT,CASSQGTTSTDTQYF
TRBD2,TRBJ2-7,TRBV28,NA,TGTGCCAGCAGTTTCGTGGCGGGAGGGCCCGACGAGCAGTACTTC,CASSFVAGGPDEQYF
NA,TRBJ2-3,TRBV7-3,NA,TGTGCCAGCAGCTTACTTAGCACAGATACGCAGTATTTT,CASSLLSTDTQYF
TRBD1,TRBJ2-7,TRBV5-8,NA,TGTGCCAGCAGCCTGAAGGACAGGATCAACGAGCAGTACTTC,CASSLKDRINEQYF
NA,TRBJ2-5,TRBV15,few,TGTGCCACCAGTGGGGCCGAGGAGACCCAGTACTTC,CATSGAEETQYF
NA,TRBJ1-2,TRBV5-1,NA,TGCGCCAGCAGCTTGGCCCCGGGGGACTATGGCTACACCTTC,CASSLAPGDYGYTF